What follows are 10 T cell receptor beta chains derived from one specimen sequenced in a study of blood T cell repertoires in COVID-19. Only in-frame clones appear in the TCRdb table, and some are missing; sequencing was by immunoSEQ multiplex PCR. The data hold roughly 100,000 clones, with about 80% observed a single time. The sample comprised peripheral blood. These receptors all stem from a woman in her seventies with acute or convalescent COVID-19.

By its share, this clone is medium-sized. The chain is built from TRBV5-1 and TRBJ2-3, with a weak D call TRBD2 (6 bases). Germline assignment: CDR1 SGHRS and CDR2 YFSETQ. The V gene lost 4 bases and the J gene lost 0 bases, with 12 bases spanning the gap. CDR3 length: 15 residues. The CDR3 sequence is CASSQGGVSTDTQYF. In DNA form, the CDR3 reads TGCGCCAGCAGCCAGGGCGGGGTTAGCACAGATACGCAGTATTTT.

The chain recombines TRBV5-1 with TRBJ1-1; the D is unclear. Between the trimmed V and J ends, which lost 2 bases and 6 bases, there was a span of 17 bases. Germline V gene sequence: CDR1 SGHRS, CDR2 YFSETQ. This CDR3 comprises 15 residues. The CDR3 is CASSFYGEEQSEAFF. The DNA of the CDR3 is TGCGCCAGCAGCTTCTACGGGGAGGAACAATCTGAAGCTTTCTTT.

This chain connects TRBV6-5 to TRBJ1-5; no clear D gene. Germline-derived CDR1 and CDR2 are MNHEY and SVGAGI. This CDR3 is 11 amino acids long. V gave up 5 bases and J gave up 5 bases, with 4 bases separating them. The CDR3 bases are TGTGCCAGCAGTACTGATCAGCCCCAGCATTTT. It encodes CASSTDQPQHF.

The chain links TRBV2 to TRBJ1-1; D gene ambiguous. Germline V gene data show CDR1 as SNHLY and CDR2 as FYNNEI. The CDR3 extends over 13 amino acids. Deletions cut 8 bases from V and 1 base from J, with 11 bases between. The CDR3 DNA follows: TGTGCCAGCTATTCGTCAGGGAACACTGAAGCTTTCTTT. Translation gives CASYSSGNTEAFF.

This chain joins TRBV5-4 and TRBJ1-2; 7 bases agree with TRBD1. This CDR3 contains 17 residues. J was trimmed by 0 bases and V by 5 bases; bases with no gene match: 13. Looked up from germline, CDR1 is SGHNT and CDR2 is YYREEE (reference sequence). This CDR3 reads CASSFTYQGTANYGYTF. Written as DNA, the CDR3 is TGTGCCAGCAGTTTCACCTATCAGGGGACAGCTAACTATGGCTACACCTTC.

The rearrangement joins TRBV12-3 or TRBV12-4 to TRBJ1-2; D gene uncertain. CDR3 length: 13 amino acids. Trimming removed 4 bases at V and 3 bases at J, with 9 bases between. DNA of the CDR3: TGTGCCAGCAGTTCGGGGAGAGACTATGGCTACACCTTC. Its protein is CASSSGRDYGYTF.

In DNA form, the CDR3 reads TGTGCCAGCAGTGAAGGCCCGCAGGCCAAACTGTTTTTT. Amino acids: CASSEGPQAKLFF. The chain is built from TRBV6-1 and TRBJ1-4; D unclear. V shed 1 base and J shed 11 bases, with 11 bases lying between them. Germline V lookup: CDR1 MNHNS, CDR2 SASEGT. CDR3 length: 13 residues.

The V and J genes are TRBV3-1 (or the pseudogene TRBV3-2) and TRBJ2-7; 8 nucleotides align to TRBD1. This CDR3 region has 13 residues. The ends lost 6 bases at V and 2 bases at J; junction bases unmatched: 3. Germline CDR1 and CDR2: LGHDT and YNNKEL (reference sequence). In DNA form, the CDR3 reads TGTGCCAGCAGTCGACAGGGGCCCTACGAGCAGTACTTC. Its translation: CASSRQGPYEQYF.

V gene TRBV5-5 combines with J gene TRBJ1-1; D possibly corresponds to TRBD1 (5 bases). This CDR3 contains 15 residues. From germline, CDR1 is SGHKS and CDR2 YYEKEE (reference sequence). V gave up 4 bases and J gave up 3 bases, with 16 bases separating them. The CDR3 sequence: CASSVQGVWDTEAFF. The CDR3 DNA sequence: TGTGCCAGCAGCGTACAAGGGGTATGGGACACTGAAGCTTTCTTT.

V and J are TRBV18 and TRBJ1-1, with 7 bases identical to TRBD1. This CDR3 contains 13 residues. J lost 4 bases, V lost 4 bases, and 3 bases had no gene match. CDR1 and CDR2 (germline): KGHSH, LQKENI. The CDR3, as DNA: TGTGCCAGCTCACAGGGGGCTAGCACTGAAGCTTTCTTT. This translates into CASSQGASTEAFF.